What follows are 20 T cell receptor beta chains derived from one specimen sequenced in a study of blood T cell repertoires in COVID-19. TCRdb keeps only in-frame clones here, not all; method: immunoSEQ multiplex PCR. This table holds 350,000 or so clones, under 95% found once. Sequenced sample: PBMCs or T cells enriched from blood (not recorded which). The receptors come from a woman aged 25 to 45 who had recovered from COVID-19.

The chain combines TRBV28 with TRBJ2-7, with 11 bases matching TRBD2. The germline V gene encodes CDR1 MDHEN and CDR2 SYDVKM. CDR3 length equals 15 residues. Trimming cost V 6 bases and J 2 bases; bases outside gene matches: 6. The CDR3, as DNA: TGTGCCAGCAGGGAAAGACTAGCGGGAACCTACGAGCAGTACTTC. It specifies CASRERLAGTYEQYF. The full variable domain, with the rest looked up from reference TRBV28 and TRBJ2-7, is DVKVTQSSRYLVKRTGEKVFLECVQDMDHENMFWYRQDPGLGLRLIYFSYDVKMKEKGDIPEGYSVSREKKERFSLILESASTNQTSMYLCASRERLAGTYEQYFGPGTRLTVT.

The chain uses TRBV12-3 or TRBV12-4 and TRBJ1-4; 11 bases line up with TRBD1. The CDR3 contains 13 residues. J lost 12 bases, V lost 6 bases, and 6 bases had no gene match. The CDR3 region is CASSRDRGGELFF. DNA of the CDR3: TGTGCCAGCAGCAGGGACAGGGGGGGAGAACTGTTTTTT.

The chain links TRBV7-2 to TRBJ2-3, with D possibly TRBD1 on 6 matching bases. The CDR3 has 15 residues. Looked up from germline, CDR1 is SGHTA and CDR2 is FQGNSA. V lost 5 bases and J lost 2, with 14 bases in between. The CDR3 region has the DNA TGTGCCAGCAGCGACGGGACAACTTTCACAGATACGCAGTATTTT. Its translation: CASSDGTTFTDTQYF.

The table lists this clone with a count of one. This sequence joins TRBV10-3 and TRBJ2-7; 10 nucleotides match TRBD2. CDR1 and CDR2 (germline): ENHRY, SYGVKD. There are 13 residues in the CDR3. J was trimmed by 5 bases and V by 8 bases; bases with no gene match: 6. The CDR3 nucleotides read TGTGCCATCGGTCTAGCGGGGGCGGACGAGCAGTACTTC. Residues: CAIGLAGADEQYF.

The chain links TRBV5-1 to TRBJ2-3; 8 positions agree with TRBD2. Germline V gene sequence: CDR1 SGHRS, CDR2 YFSETQ. J gave up 2 bases and V 1 base, and 9 bases lay outside the gene matches. The CDR3 totals 17 residues. The DNA of the CDR3 is TGCGCCAGCAGCTTGATGGCGGGGCGGGAGGCCACAGATACGCAGTATTTT. Its translation: CASSLMAGREATDTQYF.

The rearrangement uses TRBV5-1 and TRBJ2-2; D might be TRBD2 (7 bases). The CDR3 covers 14 residues. Germline lookup yields CDR1 SGHRS and CDR2 YFSETQ. The germline V and J ends were trimmed by 6 bases and 7 bases, with 16 bases remaining between them. CDR3 protein: CASTFGGADGELFF. The CDR3 bases are TGCGCCAGCACCTTTGGGGGGGCCGACGGGGAGCTGTTTTTT.

The gene calls are TRBV7-2 and TRBJ1-1; tentatively, D is TRBD1 (5 bases). The CDR3 extends over 13 amino acids. Between the trimmed V and J ends, which lost 5 bases and 10 bases, there was a span of 17 bases. Germline V gene sequence: CDR1 SGHTA, CDR2 FQGNSA. The CDR3 is CASSPEVGGGAFF. CDR3 bases: TGTGCCAGCAGCCCTGAGGTCGGGGGAGGAGCTTTCTTT.

The V call is TRBV28, the J call TRBJ1-5, with TRBD1 as a possible D gene (6 bases). In germline, CDR1 is MDHEN, CDR2 SYDVKM. V lost 5 bases to trimming and J lost 0 bases, with 14 bases between them. CDR3 size: 16 residues. The CDR3 DNA sequence: TGTGCCAGCAGTATAAACAGGGTCCATAGCAATCAGCCCCAGCATTTT. It translates to CASSINRVHSNQPQHF.

The rearrangement joins TRBV7-2 to TRBJ2-3, with D possibly being TRBD2 (5 bases). Germline CDR1 reads SGHTA; CDR2 reads FQGNSA. This CDR3 region has 14 residues. V lost 1 base to trimming and J lost 7 bases, with 12 bases between them. The CDR3 nucleotides are TGTGCCAGCAGCTTAGGGCTAGCTGGAAATACGCAGTATTTT. Translated: CASSLGLAGNTQYF.

Only one count was recorded for this clone. J is TRBJ1-4 and V is TRBV7-2; D is possibly TRBD1 (6 bases). Trimming pared 5 bases from V and 6 bases from J, leaving 16 bases between. CDR3 size: 15 residues. CDR1 and CDR2 (germline): SGHTA, FQGNSA. The CDR3 nucleotides read TGTGCCAGCAGCCTTCTACAGGGCGCGGATGAAAAACTGTTTTTT. Translating it yields CASSLLQGADEKLFF.

The J gene is TRBJ2-3, the V gene TRBV7-8; 9 bases map to TRBD2. The CDR3 length is 16 residues. Germline V CDR1 and CDR2: SGHVS, FQNEAQ. V gave up 1 base and J gave up 0 bases; unmatched junction bases: 2. The CDR3 loop reads CASSLGGGGSTDTQYF. CDR3 in DNA: TGTGCCAGCAGCTTAGGCGGGGGGGGTAGCACAGATACGCAGTATTTT. Based on the CDR3 plus reference TRBV7-8 and TRBJ2-3, the full variable domain is GAGVSQSPRYKVAKRGQDVALRCDPISGHVSLFWYQQALGQGPEFLTYFQNEAQLDKSGLPSDRFFAERPEGSVSTLKIQRTQQEDSAVYLCASSLGGGGSTDTQYFGPGTRLTVL.

This rearrangement joins TRBV23-1 to TRBJ1-5; no clear D gene. TRBV23-1 is known as an ORF, though its function is uncertain. The ends were cut back, 1 base at V and 2 bases at J, with 15 bases in the middle. CDR3 length: 17 amino acids. This CDR3 is CASSQWSIHAGNQPQHF. CDR3 nucleotide sequence: TGCGCCAGCAGTCAATGGAGTATCCACGCGGGCAATCAGCCCCAGCATTTT.

The J gene is TRBJ1-1, the V gene TRBV28; D call uncertain. This CDR3 has 15 amino acids. Germline loops: CDR1 MDHEN, CDR2 SYDVKM. Trimming pared 7 bases from V and 3 bases from J, leaving 18 bases between. The CDR3 DNA reads TGTGCCAGCATAGGAGAGCCCGTTTCGTACACTGAAGCTTTCTTT. This sequence encodes CASIGEPVSYTEAFF.

The rearrangement uses TRBV3-1 (or the pseudogene TRBV3-2) and TRBJ2-1; TRBD1 matches 7 bases. This CDR3 comprises 15 residues. Trimming at V came to 3 bases and at J to 5 bases, leaving 7 bases not matched to a gene. Germline-derived CDR1 and CDR2 are LGHDT and YNNKEL (reference sequence). In nucleotides, the CDR3 is TGTGCCAGCAGCCATTCCCGGGACAGCAACAATGAGCAGTTCTTC. This codes for CASSHSRDSNNEQFF.

The rearrangement links TRBV15 to TRBJ1-3, with D unclear. This CDR3 is built from 16 residues. In germline, CDR1 is LNHNV, CDR2 YYDKDF (reference sequence). V dropped 2 bases and J dropped 0 bases, with 11 bases sitting between them. The CDR3 sequence is CATSRNGLRSGNTIYF. The CDR3 DNA is TGTGCCACCAGCAGAAACGGACTTCGCTCTGGAAACACCATATATTTT.

The gene calls are TRBV6-2 or TRBV6-3 and TRBJ1-5; D not certain. The CDR3 length is 17 residues. Germline CDR1 reads MNHEY; CDR2 reads SVGEGT. The V gene lost 4 bases and the J gene lost 2 bases, with 18 bases spanning the gap. The CDR3 DNA sequence: TGTGCCAGCAGTTCCGGGATCAGAGTGGGTGGCAATCAGCCCCAGCATTTT. Amino acid sequence: CASSSGIRVGGNQPQHF.

The DNA for the CDR3 is TGCGCCAGCAGCCAAGGTGCCGGCTACGAGCAGTACTTC. Protein product: CASSQGAGYEQYF. This chain joins TRBV4-3 and TRBJ2-7; D is uncertain. This CDR3 has 13 amino acids. The V gene lost 1 base and the J gene lost 3 bases, with 7 bases spanning the gap. The germline V gene encodes CDR1 LGHNA and CDR2 YSLEER.

For this clone: Compared with germline, one end of the junction differs, possibly owing to a read error. The V gene is TRBV7-7, the J gene TRBJ1-1, with D unclear. There are 15 residues in the CDR3. Germline assignment: CDR1 SSHAT and CDR2 FNYEAQ (reference sequence). The CDR3 DNA sequence: TGTGCTAGCAGCTTAGTATTTAAGTCCAGTGATGAAGCTTTCTTT. Encoded protein: CASSLVFKSSDEAFF.

This sequence joins TRBV27 and TRBJ1-2; 7 bases align to TRBD1. The trim removed 4 bases at V and 3 bases at J, leaving 2 bases unmatched. Germline V lookup: CDR1 MNHEY, CDR2 SMNVEV (reference sequence). CDR3 length: 13 amino acids. DNA for the CDR3: TGTGCCAGCAGTTCCGGGACAGACTATGGCTACACCTTC. Residues: CASSSGTDYGYTF.

The chain is built from TRBV27 and TRBJ2-7; TRBD2 matches at 7 bases. The CDR3 has 14 amino acids. CDR1 and CDR2 from the germline V gene are MNHEY and SMNVEV (reference sequence). V shed 0 bases and J 2 bases; nucleotides not matched to a gene: 1. The CDR3 here is CASSLSRGTYEQYF. The CDR3 nucleotides are TGTGCCAGCAGTTTATCGCGGGGGACCTACGAGCAGTACTTC.